This T cell receptor (beta chain) was obtained from a study of cytomegalovirus exposure and HLA in healthy donors. The wider study: In a later analysis, the 110 or so validation repertoires were reported to have used the same platform as the approximately 690 first-cohort repertoires.

The study's findings and limits: A later analysis found first-cohort TCR clusters tended to co-occur in the 90 to 150 validation repertoires. Cytomegalovirus-associated TCR beta chains were listed, numbering over 150.

The donors were part of the approximately 120-subject validation cohort, which stood apart from the roughly 730-subject first cohort. Notes on this clone: Its cognate antigen is unknown.

The protocol was immunoSEQ multiplex PCR, while the TCRdb copy is restricted to in-frame clones and leaves out a portion. The sample yields some 310,000 clones, around 90% seen once. Per the germline V gene, CDR1 is LNHNV and CDR2 is YYDKDF (reference sequence). The junction had 4 bases not matched to a gene; V was cut back by 6 bases and J by 3 bases. This CDR3 has 13 amino acids. The sequenced sample consisted of PBMCs. This sequence joins TRBV15 and TRBJ1-2; 7 nucleotides match TRBD1. The TCR was taken from a man aged 25 to 40 in good health and CMV-seronegative. In DNA form, the CDR3 reads TGTGCCACCAGGGGACAGATCGACTATGGCTACACCTTC. This sequence encodes CATRGQIDYGYTF.